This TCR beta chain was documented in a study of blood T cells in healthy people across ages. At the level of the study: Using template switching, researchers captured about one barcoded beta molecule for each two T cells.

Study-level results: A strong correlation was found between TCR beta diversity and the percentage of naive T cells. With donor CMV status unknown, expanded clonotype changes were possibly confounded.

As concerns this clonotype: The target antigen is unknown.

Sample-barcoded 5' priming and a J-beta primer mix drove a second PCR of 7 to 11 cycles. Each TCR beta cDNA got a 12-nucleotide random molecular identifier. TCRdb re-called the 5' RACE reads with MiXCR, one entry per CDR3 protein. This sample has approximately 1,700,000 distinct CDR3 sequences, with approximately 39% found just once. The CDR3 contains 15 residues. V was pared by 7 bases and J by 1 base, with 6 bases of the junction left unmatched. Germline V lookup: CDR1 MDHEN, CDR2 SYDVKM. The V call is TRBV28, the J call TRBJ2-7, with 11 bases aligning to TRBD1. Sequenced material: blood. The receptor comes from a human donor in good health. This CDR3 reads CASKSGQGASYEQYF. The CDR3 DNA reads TGTGCCAGCAAGAGTGGACAGGGGGCTTCCTACGAGCAGTACTTC.